This T cell receptor (beta chain) came from a study of blood T cell repertoires in COVID-19. Study overall: From the United States, Italy and Spain came samples of acute and convalescent COVID-19. Sources were T cells, B-cell-depleted T cells, or PBMCs; the material itself was cDNA or gDNA.

Cohort placement rested on clinical history that participants reported themselves. Cohort 3 recovered donors had two negative PCRs, clearance, or symptom resolution. The CDR3 runs to 15 residues. CDR1 is SGDLS, CDR2 YYNGEE, per germline. The V gene lost 2 bases and the J gene lost 0 bases, with 8 bases spanning the gap. TCRdb's copy holds only in-frame clones and misses some; the assay was immunoSEQ multiplex PCR. The sample carries about 330,000 clones, around 90% recorded once. V is TRBV9 and J is TRBJ2-2; no firm D call. The clonotype originates from a woman aged 25-40 years who had recovered from COVID-19. Sequencing was done on a sample of PBMCs or T cells enriched from blood (not recorded which). CDR3 loop: CASSVDQANTGELFF. Here the CDR3 DNA reads TGTGCCAGCAGCGTCGACCAGGCGAACACCGGGGAGCTGTTTTTT.